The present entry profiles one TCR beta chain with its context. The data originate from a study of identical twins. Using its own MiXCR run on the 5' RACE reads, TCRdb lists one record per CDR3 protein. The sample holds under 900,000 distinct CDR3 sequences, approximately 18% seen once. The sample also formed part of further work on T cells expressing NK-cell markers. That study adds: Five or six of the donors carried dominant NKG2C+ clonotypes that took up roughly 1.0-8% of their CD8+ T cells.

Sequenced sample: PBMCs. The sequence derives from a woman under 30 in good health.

The CDR3 reads CAWNRGHGGEKLFF. DNA of the CDR3: TGTGCCTGGAACCGGGGACACGGAGGTGAAAAACTGTTTTTT. The gene calls are TRBV30 and TRBJ1-4, with D perhaps TRBD1 (6 bases). This CDR3 spans 14 amino acids. Per germline, CDR1 GTSNPN and CDR2 SVGIG (reference sequence). V shed 4 bases and J shed 7 bases, with 16 bases lying between them.